This T cell receptor (beta chain) was documented in a study of cytomegalovirus exposure and HLA in healthy donors (dated by TCRdb to between 2016 and 2019). Concerning the study at large: According to a later analysis, the 120 or so validation repertoires were produced on the same platform as the approximately 690 repertoires of the first cohort. The aim of the study was to test whether cataloging public T cell receptors could identify signatures of past pathogen exposure. Along with the approximately 700-subject first cohort, a separate validation cohort of around 110 different subjects was used. The study combined high-throughput TCR immunosequencing, statistical association of individual TCRs with disease status, and machine learning to predict cytomegalovirus infection status.

About this clone itself: Its antigen is currently not known. Nothing much larger sits one base from this clone, and base qualities are not available.

What the research found in general, with its limitations: It was suggested by the authors that the approach could potentially be generalized to other disease states and immunological phenotypes. In vitro tests confirmed that three of the cytomegalovirus-associated TCR beta chains recognize cytomegalovirus antigens. Of the cluster scores, approximately 94% were above 0 in a later analysis, which found that TCRs clustered in the first cohort also tended to co-occur in the 90 to 150 validation repertoires. Cytomegalovirus status was reported to be diagnosed by the classifier with high specificity and sensitivity in both the original and validation cohorts. Most TCR sequences were observed very rarely across donors, whereas some public TCRs were present in many individuals. A total of 164 TCR beta chains were listed by the study as associated with cytomegalovirus. The validation cohort had no HLA typing available for a later analysis, so co-occurrence within that cohort was assessed over all 120 or so repertoires.

Donors formed part of the validation cohort, which comprised about 130 subjects and was distinct from the first cohort of some 700 subjects. Libraries came from the immunoSEQ multiplex PCR assay. The original methods were these. A statistical classification framework was built to diagnose cytomegalovirus status from the catalog of TCR beta chain sequences. TCRdb re-hosts the immuneACCESS table, in-frame sequences only. Its copies lack some clones; in the studies checked, an unresolved V gene accounts for under half of them, and the cause for the rest is not known. D and trimming were read from the DNA, whereas the V and J calls and clone size are those reported in that table. This sample holds 200,000 to 250,000 clones; roughly 88% were observed only once. More than 12% of the sample is held by the ten biggest clonotypes. V loses 6 bases, J loses 1 base, and the germline ends lie 6 bases apart. The germline V gene supplies CDR1 LGHNT and CDR2 FRNRAP. The CDR3, from cysteine to phenylalanine, totals 12 residues. Only the CDR3 part of the read is kept: 36 bases, read in frame from the first base.

This clonotype was sampled from a woman younger than 45 in good health and CMV-seropositive. The rearranged chain carries TRBV12-5 and TRBJ1-2; the D gene identity is not certain. Sample: PBMCs. CDR3 protein: CASGGINYGYTF. The nucleotide sequence is TGTGCTAGTGGGGGGATTAACTATGGCTACACCTTC.